These T cell receptor beta chains were read from a single sample in a study of identical twins. Each CDR3 protein is one row after TCRdb ran MiXCR on the 5' RACE reads. The table has fewer than 550,000 distinct CDR3 sequences, around 15% seen once; the top ten hold 0.98%. These same records also appear under a second study, on yellow fever vaccine responses in identical twins.

Sequenced sample: CD4+ T cells sorted from blood. Source of these receptors: a woman between 18 and 29 years old in good health. The conserved cysteine and the conserved F or W are not part of the CDR3 here.

V | CDR3
TRBV7-9 | ASSLEGTGPVTEAF
TRBV9 | ASSPSGGRLYNEQF
TRBV5-4 | ASSFAHLGGNEQF
TRBV30 | AWNSGGTEAF
TRBV2 | ASSPSGSGETQY
TRBV20-1 | SAPGQTFGGQETQY
TRBV2 | ASSEQRGLSYNEQF
TRBV3-1 | ASSQGTSGSGETQY
TRBV5-5 | ASSRTGNDEKLF
TRBV20-1 | SARVRGEYGTGTGELF
TRBV4-2 | ASSRPGQGAHSPLH
TRBV4-3 | ASSQWGGRIGELF
TRBV5-1 | ASSLVGANYEQY
TRBV12-3/TRBV12-4 | ASSLDYPPDREFLGNTIY
TRBV20-1 | SARVRSTQSYNEQF
TRBV28 | ASRIGAVYGYT
TRBV20-1 | SARDPSRDRVNEQF
TRBV20-1 | SARENLAYEQY
TRBV7-6 | ASSLETASPLH
TRBV24-1 | ATSDAASYGYT
TRBV7-9 | ASSPGEGGGYQPQH
TRBV24-1 | ATSEPTGVPYNEQF
TRBV6-2/TRBV6-3 | ASSQRAGVAGAGELF
TRBV11-2 | ASSWTSSYEQY
TRBV20-1 | SASLAGLYEQY
TRBV7-9 | ASIRAGAGYEQY
TRBV3-1 | ASSQDGRGTDTQY
TRBV5-1 | ASTARTGVFNEQF
TRBV20-1 | SARESGAGIYEQY
TRBV21-1 | ASSKDRRRHEQY
TRBV7-8 | ASSSNEGSHEQF
TRBV4-3 | ASSQDLVASYEQY
TRBV4-1 | ASTLGRAGGGETQY
TRBV5-1 | ASSFRDVAEAF
TRBV24-1 | ATSDRGTHYGYT
TRBV6-1 | ASSESGGYTEAF
TRBV18 | ASSPRTSGGTDTQY
TRBV5-1 | ASSLAVGGVDGYT
TRBV6-2/TRBV6-3 | ASSHLDRGLVNEQY
TRBV20-1 | SASLAPGGYGYT
TRBV5-1 | ASSAGVDQPQH
TRBV5-1 | ASSLATGSSTDTQY
TRBV7-2 | ASSLAARGAGNTQY
TRBV28 | ASSSEPNTEAF
TRBV24-1 | ATSRRENTEAF
TRBV3-1 | ASSQASGGAWTGELF
TRBV29-1 | SVGEVEQY
TRBV6-5 | ASSYSNEGGYFTDTQY
TRBV10-3 | AISEEWGGQPQH
TRBV19 | ASSLVAAYNEQF
TRBV5-1 | ASSLAKGPRGLSTDTQY
TRBV29-1 | SVETSGSRGTQY
TRBV10-3 | AISTGTNSETQY